Below are 32 T cell receptor beta chains sequenced from a single sample in a study of blood T cell repertoires in COVID-19. Sequenced by immunoSEQ multiplex PCR; TCRdb stores in-frame clones only, minus some. The sample shows about 260,000 clones, approximately 91% of them seen only once. Material for sequencing was peripheral blood. The receptors were sampled from a human donor in a cohort sampled during active COVID-19.

The V gene is TRBV28, the J gene TRBJ1-2, with D perhaps TRBD1 (6 bases). The germline gives CDR1 MDHEN, CDR2 SYDVKM. The CDR3 spans 15 residues. Trimming removed 5 bases from V and 2 bases from J, with 15 bases in between. DNA of the CDR3: TGTGCCAGCAGTGCCTTGAAACAGGGAAACTATGGCTACACCTTC. It codes for CASSALKQGNYGYTF.

The count of this clone is one. The chain joins TRBV7-6 to TRBJ2-3; D is perhaps TRBD2 (7 bases). Germline V CDR1 and CDR2: SGHVS, FNYEAQ. V lost 1 base and J lost 2, with 13 bases in between. CDR3 length: 16 amino acids. CDR3 protein: CASSLVGGPNTDTQYF. In nucleotides, the CDR3 is TGTGCCAGCAGCTTAGTGGGGGGGCCTAACACAGATACGCAGTATTTT.

The CDR3 DNA sequence: TGTGCCAGCAGCCCTAGCGCATTGGGGTCCACCGGGGAGCTGTTTTTT. It specifies CASSPSALGSTGELFF. The chain combines TRBV7-6 with TRBJ2-2; tentative D call: TRBD2 (6 bases). The CDR3 length is 16 residues. The V gene lost 5 bases and the J gene lost 4 bases, with 17 bases spanning the gap. Per germline, CDR1 SGHVS and CDR2 FNYEAQ.

The chain employs TRBV5-6 and TRBJ2-5; possible D gene TRBD2, 6 bases. V lost 1 base and J lost 5, with 15 bases in between. Per the germline V gene, CDR1 is SGHDT and CDR2 is YYEEEE. The CDR3 consists of 15 residues. The CDR3 region is CASSLYGSESETQYF. The CDR3 region has the DNA TGTGCCAGCAGCTTGTACGGGAGTGAGTCGGAGACCCAGTACTTC.

This clone was seen once. The CDR3 loop reads CATDPQGGYGYTF. The CDR3 DNA is TGTGCCACGGACCCACAGGGGGGCTATGGCTACACCTTC. The chain recombines TRBV2 with TRBJ1-2; 8 bases fit TRBD1. Trimming removed 10 bases from V and 4 bases from J; junction bases left unmatched: 8. Per germline, CDR1 SNHLY and CDR2 FYNNEI. This CDR3 has 13 amino acids.

The rearrangement uses TRBV11-2 and TRBJ1-4, with unresolved D. The CDR3 is 15 amino acids. Germline loops: CDR1 SGHAT, CDR2 FQNNGV. Trimming took 4 bases from V and 4 from J, leaving 13 bases between them. Written as DNA, the CDR3 is TGTGCCAGCAGCTCAACTGTCGGGTATAATGAAAAACTGTTTTTT. This translates into CASSSTVGYNEKLFF.

The V call is TRBV5-1, the J call TRBJ1-2, with D unclear. The V end was cut by 6 bases, the J end by 4 bases, with 16 bases between. Germline V gene data show CDR1 as SGHRS and CDR2 as YFSETQ. CDR3 length: 14 amino acids. The CDR3 DNA reads TGCGCCAGCAAAGGTGGAGCACTCAGCTATGGCTACACCTTC. This sequence encodes CASKGGALSYGYTF.

The chain combines TRBV5-8 with TRBJ2-7; 10 nucleotides align to TRBD2. The CDR3 sequence is 15 residues long. Germline V CDR1 and CDR2: SGHTS, YDEGEE. The J segment lost 3 bases and the V segment lost 4 bases, leaving 7 bases of the junction unmatched. The CDR3 is CASSEKRGGLYEQYF. Written as DNA, the CDR3 is TGTGCCAGCAGCGAAAAGCGGGGGGGCCTCTACGAGCAGTACTTC.

In DNA, the CDR3 is TGTGCCAGCAGCTCGGGACTAGAATACGAGCAGTACTTC. It specifies CASSSGLEYEQYF. The chain joins TRBV9 to TRBJ2-7; 8 bases map to TRBD2. The V segment lost 4 bases and the J segment 4 bases; nucleotides outside the gene matches: 4. The length of the CDR3 is 13 residues. Germline V gives CDR1 SGDLS, CDR2 YYNGEE.

V is TRBV5-1 and J is TRBJ1-2; a possible D gene is TRBD1 (5 bases). Trimming cost V 0 bases and J 4 bases, with 10 bases left between them. The V gene's germline CDR1 is SGHRS and CDR2 YFSETQ. The length of the CDR3 is 14 residues. The CDR3 DNA sequence: TGCGCCAGCAGCTTGGACAGAAGGGGCTATGGCTACACCTTC. This translates into CASSLDRRGYGYTF. The complete variable domain, with remaining parts taken from reference TRBV5-1 and TRBJ1-2, reads KAGVTQTPRYLIKTRGQQVTLSCSPISGHRSVSWYQQTPGQGLQFLFEYFSETQRNKGNFPGRFSGRQFSNSRSEMNVSTLELGDSALYLCASSLDRRGYGYTFGSGTRLTVV.

This chain links TRBV9 with TRBJ2-1; 11 bases are a match to TRBD1. After removal of 5 bases from V and 8 bases from J, the junction contained 9 bases not matched to a gene. The CDR3 is 15 amino acids. CDR1 is SGDLS, CDR2 YYNGEE, per germline. CDR3 loop: CASRPGQGARDEQFF. The DNA of the CDR3 is TGTGCCAGCAGACCTGGACAGGGGGCCCGCGATGAGCAGTTCTTC. The full variable domain, completed using reference TRBV9 and TRBJ2-1, is DSGVTQTPKHLITATGQRVTLRCSPRSGDLSVYWYQQSLDQGLQFLIQYYNGEERAKGNILERFSAQQFPDLHSELNLSSLELGDSALYFCASRPGQGARDEQFFGPGTRLTVL.

This clone showed up just once. The genes are TRBV9 and TRBJ2-1, with 8 bases aligning to TRBD2. The germline CDR1 and CDR2 sequences are SGDLS and YYNGEE. This CDR3 has 15 amino acids. J gave up 7 bases and V 0 bases, and 6 bases lay outside the gene matches. In DNA form, the CDR3 reads TGTGCCAGCAGCGTAGAGGTCGGGGGGGGGAATGAGCAGTTCTTC. Protein sequence: CASSVEVGGGNEQFF.

V gene TRBV5-4 combines with J gene TRBJ2-3; 7 bases map to TRBD2. The CDR3 sequence is 16 residues long. Germline CDR1 and CDR2: SGHNT and YYREEE (reference sequence). With V trimmed by 4 bases and J by 2 bases, 10 bases remained unmatched. CDR3 loop: CASSRERLATTDTQYF. The DNA of the CDR3 is TGTGCCAGCAGCCGTGAACGACTAGCAACCACAGATACGCAGTATTTT.

This chain uses TRBV3-1 (or the pseudogene TRBV3-2) with TRBJ2-7; D possibly corresponds to TRBD2 (5 bases). The CDR3 is 15 residues long. The V gene's germline CDR1 is LGHDT and CDR2 YNNKEL (reference sequence). Trimming left V 1 base short and J 4 bases short, with 14 bases between. CDR3 sequence reads: CASSQVRAYTYEQYF. DNA of the CDR3: TGTGCCAGCAGCCAAGTGAGGGCCTATACGTACGAGCAGTACTTC.

The rearrangement uses TRBV6-5 and TRBJ1-6; D remains unclear. CDR3 length equals 15 residues. Germline V gene lookup returns CDR1 MNHEY and CDR2 SVGAGI. V was shortened by 6 bases and J by 4 bases, with 13 bases between the two germline ends. The DNA of the CDR3 is TGTGCCAGCAGGGAGGAAGCGGATTATAATTCACCCCTCCACTTT. Protein sequence: CASREEADYNSPLHF.

The J gene is TRBJ2-3, the V gene TRBV4-1; TRBD1 is a possible D gene (6 bases). This CDR3 is built from 15 residues. The germline V gene has CDR1 MGHRA and CDR2 YSYEKL. Trimming took 1 base from V and 5 from J, leaving 13 bases between them. CDR3 sequence: CASSQGDRLRDTQYF. The CDR3 nucleotides are TGCGCCAGCAGCCAAGGAGACAGGCTTCGAGATACGCAGTATTTT.

The genes are TRBV7-2 and TRBJ1-1; 7 nucleotides match TRBD1. J was trimmed by 7 bases and V by 2 bases; bases with no gene match: 7. Germline-derived CDR1 and CDR2 are SGHTA and FQGNSA. This CDR3 is 14 amino acids long. Here the CDR3 DNA reads TGTGCCAGCAGCTTAAAAGGGGGCAGAGTTGAAGCTTTCTTT. It encodes CASSLKGGRVEAFF.

J is TRBJ2-7 and V is TRBV5-6; 7 bases agree with TRBD2. CDR1 is SGHDT and CDR2 is YYEEEE in the germline V gene. CDR3 length: 14 amino acids. V gave up 3 bases and J gave up 7 bases; unmatched junction bases: 10. CDR3 region: CASSSTGRGREQYF. The CDR3 region has the DNA TGTGCCAGCAGCTCCACTGGGAGGGGTCGGGAGCAGTACTTC.

The CDR3 sequence: CASLQGRHQPQHF. CDR3 DNA sequence: TGTGCCAGCCTGCAGGGTCGCCATCAGCCCCAGCATTTT. The chain recombines TRBV2 with TRBJ1-5; possibly TRBD1 for D (5 bases). CDR3 length: 13 amino acids. Germline V CDR1 and CDR2: SNHLY, FYNNEI. Trimming took off 8 bases at V and 5 bases at J, with 13 bases between the two ends.

V and J are TRBV18 and TRBJ1-5, with 9 bases fitting TRBD1. V lost 2 bases, J lost 7 bases, and 6 bases stayed unmatched. Germline lookup yields CDR1 KGHSH and CDR2 LQKENI. The CDR3 length is 15 residues. CDR3 loop: CASSPTGGYVQPQHF. In nucleotides, the CDR3 is TGTGCCAGCTCACCAACAGGGGGCTATGTCCAGCCCCAGCATTTT.

This sequence joins TRBV19 and TRBJ1-5, with D possibly matching TRBD1 (5 bases). CDR3 length: 15 residues. V was trimmed by 3 bases and J by 0 bases, leaving 9 bases between them. Germline V lookup: CDR1 LNHDA, CDR2 SQIVND (reference sequence). The CDR3 DNA reads as TGTGCCAGTAGTATGGGGCAAAATAGCAATCAGCCCCAGCATTTT. Protein product: CASSMGQNSNQPQHF.

The V call is TRBV11-3, the J call TRBJ2-5, with 9 bases lining up with TRBD1. After removal of 5 bases from V and 5 bases from J, the junction contained 9 bases not matched to a gene. The CDR3 sequence is 15 residues long. Germline V gene lookup returns CDR1 SGHNT and CDR2 YENEEA. CDR3: CASSPGQGILETQYF. In DNA form, the CDR3 reads TGTGCCAGCAGCCCGGGACAGGGAATTTTGGAGACCCAGTACTTC.

A single count supports this clone. The chain links TRBV2 to TRBJ2-7; possible D gene TRBD2, 5 bases. The CDR3 runs 15 residues. V lost 5 bases to trimming and J lost 0 bases, with 14 bases between them. CDR1 and CDR2 from the germline V gene are SNHLY and FYNNEI. The CDR3 region is CASSPGPSGSYEQYF. The CDR3 bases are TGTGCCAGCAGTCCCGGGCCGAGCGGCTCCTACGAGCAGTACTTC.

A single count supports this clone. V gene TRBV4-3 combines with J gene TRBJ1-6; D might be TRBD1 (6 bases). The CDR3 is made up of 17 amino acids. Germline V lookup: CDR1 LGHNA, CDR2 YSLEER. V was shortened by 1 base and J by 7 bases, with 17 bases between the two germline ends. CDR3 amino acids: CASSQGRQGMVNSPLHF. The DNA of the CDR3 is TGCGCCAGCAGCCAAGGTCGGCAGGGGATGGTGAATTCACCCCTCCACTTT.

The J gene is TRBJ2-5, the V gene TRBV3-1 (or the pseudogene TRBV3-2); D is unclear. Germline V gives CDR1 LGHDT, CDR2 YNNKEL (reference sequence). V was trimmed by 1 base and J by 5 bases, leaving 8 bases between them. This CDR3 contains 13 residues. CDR3 amino acids: CASSQGLRETQYF. CDR3 DNA: TGTGCCAGCAGCCAAGGTCTGAGGGAGACCCAGTACTTC.

In this sample, this clone turned up a few times. Other DNA sequences in the sample encode the same CDR3. The chain has TRBV7-9 and TRBJ1-2; TRBD1 agrees at 9 bases. Losses at the gene ends were 3 bases for V and 6 bases for J; bases not matched to a gene: 2. Germline lookup yields CDR1 SEHNR and CDR2 FQNEAQ (reference sequence). This CDR3 region has 13 residues. The CDR3 nucleotides are TGTGCCAGCAGCTTCGGACAGGGGAATGGCTACACCTTC. As protein: CASSFGQGNGYTF.

The rearrangement uses TRBV28 and TRBJ1-2, with a tentative D call TRBD1 (5 bases). The V end lost 3 bases, the J end lost 3 bases, and 14 bases lay between the germline ends. The CDR3 has 15 amino acids. Looked up from germline, CDR1 is MDHEN and CDR2 is SYDVKM. CDR3 nucleotide sequence: TGTGCCAGCAGTTTCGGGGGGTTTTCTGACTATGGCTACACCTTC. It yields the protein CASSFGGFSDYGYTF.

The chain is built from TRBV4-1 and TRBJ1-1; 7 nucleotides match TRBD1. Germline CDR1 and CDR2: MGHRA and YSYEKL. Trimming removed 4 bases from V and 1 base from J; junction bases left unmatched: 15. CDR3 length: 18 amino acids. The CDR3 loop is CASSPPLFQGVRNTEAFF. As DNA, the CDR3 is TGCGCCAGCAGCCCTCCCCTATTTCAGGGGGTAAGGAACACTGAAGCTTTCTTT.

This chain uses TRBV19 with TRBJ2-5, with 7 bases that match TRBD2. The CDR3 is 14 residues long. V was clipped by 3 bases and J by 0 bases; unmatched bases: 1. Germline V gene sequence: CDR1 LNHDA, CDR2 SQIVND (reference sequence). The CDR3 coding sequence is TGTGCCAGTAGTATGGGGACTAACCAAGAGACCCAGTACTTC. Its protein is CASSMGTNQETQYF.

The chain uses TRBV6-5 and TRBJ2-5, with a weak D call TRBD1 (6 bases). Germline V gives CDR1 MNHEY, CDR2 SVGAGI. V lost 6 bases to trimming and J lost 9 bases, with 14 bases between them. The CDR3 sequence is 12 residues long. The CDR3 spells CASRPPEGAQYF. In nucleotides, the CDR3 is TGTGCCAGCAGGCCTCCCGAGGGGGCCCAGTACTTC.

The chain has TRBV10-1 and TRBJ1-1, with a weak D call TRBD1 (5 bases). The V gene lost 7 bases and the J gene lost 8 bases, with 14 bases spanning the gap. CDR1 WNHNN and CDR2 SYGVQD come from the germline V gene (reference sequence). The CDR3 has 12 amino acids. DNA of the CDR3: TGCGCCAGCAATCTGCAGGGATCCGAAGCTTTCTTT. It codes for CASNLQGSEAFF.

This chain uses TRBV10-3 with TRBJ2-3, with D tentatively TRBD2 (5 bases). CDR3 length equals 15 residues. The germline V gene encodes CDR1 ENHRY and CDR2 SYGVKD. V was shortened by 0 bases and J by 0 bases, with 7 bases between the two germline ends. CDR3 sequence reads: CAISESSGSTDTQYF. CDR3 DNA: TGTGCCATCAGTGAGTCTTCGGGGAGCACAGATACGCAGTATTTT.